This T cell receptor beta chain appears in the sequencing data of a study of naive and memory T cell subsets. Cells stained for CD3, CD4, CD8, CD45RA, CD27 and viability were sorted into four CD45RA/CD27 subsets. Sorting gates: effector memory CD45RA-CD27-, EMRA CD45RA+CD27-. The CDR3 has 17 amino acids. Germline V gives CDR1 DFQATT, CDR2 SNEGSKA (reference sequence). The ends lost 0 bases at V and 1 base at J; junction bases unmatched: 10. Both TRBC1 and TRBC2 were covered by a beta constant-region primer of two equimolar oligonucleotides. The ligated cDNA underwent four PCR rounds using SP2 and nested alpha and beta constant-region primers. Ligation attached a single-stranded oligonucleotide with a 12-nucleotide UMI and the SP2 primer to the cDNA 3' end. In TCRdb, the UMI-ligation and nested PCR reads were re-called with MiXCR into one record per CDR3 protein. The sample comprises tens of thousands of distinct CDR3 sequences, roughly 20% of which are singletons, and 3% to 3.5% rests with the top ten.

The clonotype was recovered from a human donor in good health. V is TRBV20-1 and J is TRBJ2-3, with 7 bases fitting TRBD2. The sequenced material came from effector memory CD4+ T cells from blood. This sample's subset: effector memory, CD45RA- CD27-. The DNA for the CDR3 is TGCAGTGCTAGAGATCTGTGGGAGGGCCCGGGCACAGATACGCAGTATTTT. Amino acids: CSARDLWEGPGTDTQYF.